The 24 T cell receptor beta chains reported below all come from one sample, sequenced in a study of Ad26.COV2.S vaccination and SARS-CoV-2 variants. The treatment here: approximately 18 received Ad26.COV2.S at low or high dose, single or two shots; 5 received placebo; per-sample allocation not given. On day 63 after the first injection, vaccine and placebo recipients gave samples. Clones were read by immunoSEQ multiplex PCR, and TCRdb kept only the in-frame ones, dropping some. The sample contains about half a million clones, 80% to 90% of which appear only once. Source: peripheral blood, taken in a trial of Ad26.COV2.S vaccine versus placebo. All receptors derive from a person between 18 and 59 years old who received the Ad26.COV2.S COVID-19 vaccine or a placebo.

Only one count was recorded for this clone. The V and J genes are TRBV7-9 and TRBJ1-1, with 7 nucleotides matching TRBD1. Unmatched junction bases numbered 7, after V lost 6 bases and J lost 0 bases. In germline, CDR1 is SEHNR, CDR2 FQNEAQ (reference sequence). The CDR3 runs 15 residues. The CDR3 loop reads CASRPDRVVNTEAFF. The CDR3 DNA reads as TGTGCCAGCAGACCCGACAGGGTTGTGAACACTGAAGCTTTCTTT.

This clone came up once. The chain employs TRBV24-1 and TRBJ1-1, with D unclear. V was cut by 4 bases and J by 2 bases, with 4 bases left in between. This CDR3 has 12 residues. The germline gives CDR1 KGHDR, CDR2 SFDVKD. The CDR3 DNA reads as TGTGCCACCAGTGAACCAAACACTGAAGCTTTCTTT. This encodes CATSEPNTEAFF.

This chain uses TRBV30 with TRBJ2-7; perhaps D is TRBD1 or TRBD2 (5 bases each). CDR3 length equals 11 residues. CDR1 GTSNPN and CDR2 SVGIG come from the germline V gene (reference sequence). Trimming removed 8 bases at V and 3 bases at J, with 11 bases between. The CDR3 loop reads CARGRDYEQYF. CDR3 nucleotide sequence: TGTGCCCGGGGACGTGACTACGAGCAGTACTTC.

The J gene is TRBJ1-5, the V gene TRBV18, with TRBD1 identical over 8 bases. The CDR3 is 15 residues long. The V gene's germline CDR1 is KGHSH and CDR2 LQKENI. V lost 3 bases to trimming and J lost 5 bases; unmatched junction nucleotides: 6. DNA for the CDR3: TGTGCCAGCTCACCGGACAGGGCACGGGATCAGCCCCAGCATTTT. Its protein is CASSPDRARDQPQHF.

This chain joins TRBV7-9 and TRBJ2-7, with D unresolved. In germline, CDR1 is SEHNR, CDR2 FQNEAQ (reference sequence). The CDR3 is 10 residues long. Trimming took off 6 bases at V and 6 bases at J, with 6 bases between the two ends. CDR3 loop: CASSPSEQYF. Here the CDR3 DNA reads TGTGCCAGCAGTCCTTCCGAGCAGTACTTC.

This clone came up once. This chain connects TRBV5-4 to TRBJ1-1; D gene ambiguous. This CDR3 has 12 residues. The germline V and J ends were trimmed by 5 bases and 1 base, with 6 bases remaining between them. Germline loops: CDR1 SGHNT, CDR2 YYREEE (reference sequence). The CDR3 nucleotides are TGTGCCAGCAGGGGCCAGAACACTGAAGCTTTCTTT. This translates into CASRGQNTEAFF.

The chain combines TRBV7-9 with TRBJ1-2; possibly TRBD1 for D (5 bases). There are 18 residues in the CDR3. Between the trimmed V and J ends, which lost 4 bases and 4 bases, there was a span of 25 bases. CDR1 and CDR2 from the germline V gene are SEHNR and FQNEAQ (reference sequence). The CDR3 DNA is TGTGCCAGCAGCTCCGGGGCCAGATCAACCGGTCTACCCTATGGCTACACCTTC. Residues: CASSSGARSTGLPYGYTF.

The chain recombines TRBV6-5 with TRBJ1-2; no definite D call. Trimming pared 3 bases from V and 4 bases from J, leaving 15 bases between. The CDR3 is 15 amino acids. Germline V gene sequence: CDR1 MNHEY, CDR2 SVGAGI. CDR3 sequence reads: CASSYRVDVGYGYTF. As DNA, the CDR3 is TGTGCCAGCAGTTATCGTGTAGACGTCGGCTATGGCTACACCTTC.

This clone was counted once. The genes are TRBV6-5 and TRBJ2-1; 7 nucleotides match TRBD2. The CDR3 sequence is 14 residues long. Trimming removed 10 bases from V and 7 bases from J; junction bases left unmatched: 13. Germline CDR1 is MNHEY and CDR2 is SVGAGI. CDR3 in DNA: TGTGCCATCTCCCGGGAGGCCCGCATGAATGAGCAGTTCTTC. As protein: CAISREARMNEQFF.

The chain is built from TRBV27 and TRBJ2-1; TRBD2 aligns across 7 bases. The CDR3 is 18 amino acids. Losses at the gene ends were 0 bases for V and 4 bases for J; bases not matched to a gene: 12. CDR1 and CDR2 (germline): MNHEY, SMNVEV (reference sequence). Here the CDR3 reads CASSLSSFGLGGYNEQFF. The DNA for the CDR3 is TGTGCCAGCAGTTTATCTTCATTCGGACTAGGAGGATACAATGAGCAGTTCTTC.

The chain joins TRBV9 to TRBJ1-1; 8 bases are shared with TRBD1. Per germline, CDR1 SGDLS and CDR2 YYNGEE. V trimming: 0 bases; J trimming: 2 bases; junction bases outside the gene matches: 6. The CDR3 loop spans 16 amino acids. The CDR3 DNA reads as TGTGCCAGCAGCGTAGTGGGGGGACAGGCAAACACTGAAGCTTTCTTT. Its protein product is CASSVVGGQANTEAFF.

The J gene is TRBJ1-3, the V gene TRBV6-6; D perhaps matches TRBD1 (5 bases). There are 12 residues in the CDR3. Trimming left V 7 bases short and J 2 bases short, with 6 bases between. Per the germline V gene, CDR1 is MNHNY and CDR2 is SVGAGI (reference sequence). The CDR3 DNA reads TGTGCCAGCAAGGACACTGGAAACACCATATATTTT. Residues: CASKDTGNTIYF.

The chain couples TRBV3-1 (or the pseudogene TRBV3-2) to TRBJ2-5, with a tentative D call TRBD1 (6 bases). Deletions cut 1 base from V and 3 bases from J, with 21 bases between. This CDR3 spans 18 amino acids. The germline CDR1 and CDR2 sequences are LGHDT and YNNKEL (reference sequence). In DNA, the CDR3 is TGTGCCAGCAGCCAAGTTAGGACAGCAGATACAATAAAAGAGACCCAGTACTTC. Translating gives CASSQVRTADTIKETQYF.

J is TRBJ2-5 and V is TRBV5-4; TRBD2 matches 8 bases. J was trimmed by 1 base and V by 4 bases; bases with no gene match: 6. CDR1 is SGHNT and CDR2 is YYREEE in the germline V gene (reference sequence). The CDR3 spans 15 residues. The DNA for the CDR3 is TGTGCCAGCAGCGAACCTACTAGCGGCCAAGAGACCCAGTACTTC. Protein: CASSEPTSGQETQYF.

The genes are TRBV2 and TRBJ2-3; possibly TRBD1 for D (6 bases). Trimming took off 3 bases at V and 7 bases at J, with 14 bases between the two ends. The CDR3 extends over 14 amino acids. CDR1 and CDR2 from the germline V gene are SNHLY and FYNNEI. CDR3 loop: CASSETGGIHTQYF. CDR3 DNA: TGTGCCAGCAGTGAGACAGGCGGAATCCATACGCAGTATTTT. The whole variable domain, remainder taken from reference TRBV2 and TRBJ2-3, is EPEVTQTPSHQVTQMGQEVILRCVPISNHLYFYWYRQILGQKVEFLVSFYNNEISEKSEIFDDQFSVERPDGSNFTLKIRSTKLEDSAMYFCASSETGGIHTQYFGPGTRLTVL.

J is TRBJ2-5 and V is TRBV5-4, with TRBD1 matching 7 bases. The V gene end was trimmed by 3 bases and the J gene end by 5 bases; junction bases not matched to a gene: 7. Germline V gene data show CDR1 as SGHNT and CDR2 as YYREEE (reference sequence). CDR3 length: 14 residues. CDR3 residues: CASSSQGSGETQYF. As DNA, the CDR3 is TGTGCCAGCAGCTCACAGGGGAGTGGGGAGACCCAGTACTTC.

The V and J genes are TRBV28 and TRBJ2-4, with D possibly matching TRBD2 (5 bases). The germline gives CDR1 MDHEN, CDR2 SYDVKM. V was pared by 2 bases and J by 4 bases, with 9 bases between. CDR3 length equals 14 residues. This chain's CDR3 is CASSLAGKKNIQYF. The CDR3 DNA sequence: TGTGCCAGCAGTTTAGCGGGTAAAAAAAACATTCAGTACTTC.

This sequence joins TRBV5-6 and TRBJ2-2; 9 nucleotides match TRBD2. V gave up 0 bases and J gave up 3 bases; unmatched junction bases: 9. The CDR3 sequence is 18 residues long. Germline V gene data show CDR1 as SGHDT and CDR2 as YYEEEE. The CDR3 reads CASSLEFGSGGHTGELFF. CDR3 nucleotides: TGTGCCAGCAGCTTGGAGTTTGGTAGCGGGGGACACACCGGGGAGCTGTTTTTT. Variable domain in full (rest from reference TRBV5-6 and TRBJ2-2): DAGVTQSPTHLIKTRGQQVTLRCSPKSGHDTVSWYQQALGQGPQFIFQYYEEEERQRGNFPDRFSGHQFPNYSSELNVNALLLGDSALYLCASSLEFGSGGHTGELFFGEGSRLTVL.

This clone was seen only once. V is TRBV6-5 and J is TRBJ2-1, with 8 nucleotides matching TRBD1. Germline CDR1 reads MNHEY; CDR2 reads SVGAGI. This CDR3 comprises 15 residues. After removal of 8 bases from V and 1 base from J, the junction contained 7 bases not matched to a gene. The CDR3 sequence is CASWSGQGSYNEQFF. The CDR3 region has the DNA TGTGCCAGCTGGTCAGGACAGGGTTCCTACAATGAGCAGTTCTTC.

V usage is TRBV2 and J usage is TRBJ2-5, with D perhaps TRBD1 (5 bases). V gave up 3 bases and J gave up 7 bases, with 15 bases separating them. Germline CDR1 reads SNHLY; CDR2 reads FYNNEI. This CDR3 contains 14 residues. The CDR3 bases are TGTGCCAGCAGTGACGACAGTCCCCCAGGGACCCAGTACTTC. Its translation: CASSDDSPPGTQYF.

The chain carries TRBV11-2 and TRBJ2-3; 8 bases map to TRBD2. The CDR3 totals 17 residues. Per the germline V gene, CDR1 is SGHAT and CDR2 is FQNNGV. After removal of 5 bases from V and 2 bases from J, the junction contained 12 bases not matched to a gene. CDR3 nucleotides: TGTGCCAGCAGCCCAGGTGGAGCGGGAGAGTTCACAGATACGCAGTATTTT. Its protein product is CASSPGGAGEFTDTQYF.

J is TRBJ1-2 and V is TRBV18, with D possibly matching TRBD1 (6 bases). CDR3 size: 15 residues. Germline V gene sequence: CDR1 KGHSH, CDR2 LQKENI. V gave up 1 base and J gave up 11 bases, with 20 bases separating them. CDR3 DNA sequence: TGTGCCAGCTCACCACGACAGGATCCCTACCCCTTATACACCTTC. It encodes CASSPRQDPYPLYTF.

The gene calls are TRBV2 and TRBJ1-5; maybe TRBD1 (6 bases). Germline assignment: CDR1 SNHLY and CDR2 FYNNEI. Between the trimmed V and J ends, which lost 5 bases and 0 bases, there was a span of 14 bases. The CDR3 has 16 residues. The DNA of the CDR3 is TGTGCCAGCAGTTGGACAGCCGGCTTTAGCAATCAGCCCCAGCATTTT. Translation: CASSWTAGFSNQPQHF.

The gene calls are TRBV11-2 and TRBJ2-5; the D is unclear. Deletions cut 1 base from V and 1 base from J, with 7 bases between. The germline V gene has CDR1 SGHAT and CDR2 FQNNGV. The CDR3 extends over 14 amino acids. CDR3 DNA sequence: TGTGCCAGCAGCTTAGCCCAGCTCCAAGAGACCCAGTACTTC. Protein: CASSLAQLQETQYF.